This TCR beta chain emerged from a study of shared clonotypes between healthy human individuals. CD45RO-negative cells were positively selected for CCR7, leaving out terminally differentiated effector memory CD45RA+ cells. Profiled with immunoSEQ multiplex PCR; TCRdb holds only in-frame clones, not every one. The sample yields around 2,000,000 clones, about 93% seen once. With V trimmed by 3 bases and J by 2 bases, 6 bases remained unmatched. This CDR3 is built from 15 residues. Per the germline V gene, CDR1 is KGHSH and CDR2 is LQKENI. The sequence derives from a man in his late teens or twenties in good health. Some clones in this sample may be carry-over from other donors' samples. The sequencing input was naive CD8+ T cells from PBMCs. The chain joins TRBV18 to TRBJ2-7; 8 nucleotides agree with TRBD2. The CDR3 protein is CASSPEAGVPYEQYF. The DNA of the CDR3 is TGTGCCAGCTCACCGGAAGCGGGAGTACCCTACGAGCAGTACTTC.